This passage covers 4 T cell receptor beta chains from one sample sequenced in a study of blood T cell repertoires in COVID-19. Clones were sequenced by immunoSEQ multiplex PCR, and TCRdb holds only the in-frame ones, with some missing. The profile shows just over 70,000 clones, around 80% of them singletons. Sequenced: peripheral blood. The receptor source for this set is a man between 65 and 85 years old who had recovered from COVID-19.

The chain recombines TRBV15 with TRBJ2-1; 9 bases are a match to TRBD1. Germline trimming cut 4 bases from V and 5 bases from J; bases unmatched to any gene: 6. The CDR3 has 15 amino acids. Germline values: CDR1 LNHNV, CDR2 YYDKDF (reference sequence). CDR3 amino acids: CATSTYRTGDNEQFF. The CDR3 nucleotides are TGTGCCACCAGCACCTATAGGACAGGGGACAATGAGCAGTTCTTC.

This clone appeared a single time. CDR3 region: CATSRDQGNQPQHF. The CDR3 DNA sequence: TGTGCCACCAGCAGAGATCAGGGGAATCAGCCCCAGCATTTT. V is TRBV15 and J is TRBJ1-5; D possibly corresponds to TRBD1 (6 bases). CDR1 and CDR2 from the germline V gene are LNHNV and YYDKDF (reference sequence). Between the trimmed V and J ends, which lost 0 bases and 4 bases, there was a span of 7 bases. The CDR3 has 14 amino acids.

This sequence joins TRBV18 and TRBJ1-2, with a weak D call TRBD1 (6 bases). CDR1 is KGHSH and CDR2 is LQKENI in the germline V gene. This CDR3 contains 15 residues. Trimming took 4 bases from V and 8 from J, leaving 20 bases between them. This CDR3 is CASSQNRDIGSGYTF. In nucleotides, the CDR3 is TGTGCCAGCTCACAGAATCGGGACATCGGTTCGGGCTACACCTTC.

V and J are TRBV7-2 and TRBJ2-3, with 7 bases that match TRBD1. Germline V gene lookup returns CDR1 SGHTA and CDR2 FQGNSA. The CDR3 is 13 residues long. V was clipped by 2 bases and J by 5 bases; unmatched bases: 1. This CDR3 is CASSLTGVDTQYF. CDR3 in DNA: TGTGCCAGCAGCTTAACAGGGGTAGATACGCAGTATTTT. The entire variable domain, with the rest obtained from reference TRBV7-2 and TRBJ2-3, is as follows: GAGVSQSPSNKVTEKGKDVELRCDPISGHTALYWYRQSLGQGLEFLIYFQGNSAPDKSGLPSDRFSAERTGGSVSTLTIQRTQQEDSAVYLCASSLTGVDTQYFGPGTRLTVL.